Here is one T cell receptor (beta chain) with its context. The data were taken from a study of radiotherapy plus CTLA-4 blockade in lung cancer. Overall study context: In 18% of patients, objective responses were seen; 31% had disease control.

The data were produced by immunoSEQ multiplex PCR, yet TCRdb's version contains in-frame clones alone and is incomplete. The repertoire holds about 59,000 clones, with around 80% as singletons. The CDR3 runs to 18 residues. The V and J ends lost 0 bases and 3 bases, in that order; junction bases with no gene match: 9. Germline values: CDR1 SGHRS, CDR2 YFSETQ. Receiving focal radiation plus CTLA-4 blockade with ipilimumab were patients who had chemo-refractory metastatic non-small-cell lung cancer. The input for sequencing was peripheral blood, taken from a patient treated with radiotherapy plus ipilimumab. V usage is TRBV5-1 and J usage is TRBJ2-1, with TRBD1 matching 10 bases. The source is a human donor with non-small cell lung cancer whose response to radiotherapy plus ipilimumab could not be evaluated. CDR3 residues: CASSLGGSGTGVYNEQFF. CDR3 coding DNA: TGCGCCAGCAGCTTGGGGGGCTCCGGGACAGGGGTCTACAATGAGCAGTTCTTC.